Reported below is one TCR beta chain. Assay used: immunoSEQ multiplex PCR; TCRdb lists only in-frame clones, some missing. Among over 50,000 clones, approximately 89% were seen once, and the ten largest hold around 1.8%. The data belong to a study of T cell changes during pregnancy in multiple sclerosis. V was pared by 5 bases and J by 2 bases, with 14 bases of the junction left unmatched. Germline assignment: CDR1 SGHTA and CDR2 FQGNSA. The CDR3 is made up of 18 amino acids. The specimen comprised peripheral blood, sampled after pregnancy. The sequence was collected from a female donor with multiple sclerosis, enrolled in a pregnancy study. V and J are TRBV7-2 and TRBJ1-5, with 8 nucleotides matching TRBD1. Here the CDR3 DNA reads TGTGCCAGCAGCCACTCGGACAGGGACGGTCATGGCAATCAGCCCCAGCATTTT. It yields the protein CASSHSDRDGHGNQPQHF.